Listed below are T cell receptor beta chains from one sample, sequenced in a study of CD8+ T cells in alopecia areata. This table comes from immunoSEQ multiplex PCR, and its TCRdb copy is limited to in-frame clones, with some not included. This table holds 180,000 or so clones, roughly half found once. The material sequenced was CD8+ T cells sorted from blood, taken at week 52, from a patient treated with tofacitinib. The receptors come from a human donor with alopecia areata. The conserved cysteine and the conserved F or W are not part of the CDR3 here. D genes are given only for firm matches.

V	D	CDR3
TRBV14	TRBD2	ASSYGLAGEQY
TRBV10-3	TRBD1	AIPGGQGHEQF
TRBV7-8	TRBD2	ASSPQAGGNYNEQF
TRBV10-3	TRBD1	AISEQGADGYT
TRBV7-9	-	ASSFGVNTGELF
TRBV7-2	TRBD2	ASSSGLAYTDTQY
TRBV30	-	AWSVRATEAF
TRBV27	-	ASSFSTLNTEAF
TRBV6-5	TRBD1	ASMVTGGSGELF
TRBV27	TRBD1	ASSLLQGANQPQH